This is a list of T cell receptor beta chains from one sample in a study of blood T cell repertoires in COVID-19. TCRdb keeps only in-frame clones here, not all; method: immunoSEQ multiplex PCR. The sample consists of 50,000 to 65,000 clones, 80% to 90% of them appearing once. Sequencing was performed on peripheral blood. These receptors originate from a human donor in a cohort sampled during active COVID-19. Each CDR3 is given with its conserved first and last residue. D genes are given only for firm matches. Only some rows state a clone size, as once, few, many or a class for expanded clones.

clone_size: NA
j_call: TRBJ1-1
v_call: TRBV19
d_call: NA
cdr3_aa: CASTSGRGGSGVEAFF
cdr3_nt: TGTGCCAGTACCTCAGGTAGGGGGGGCTCAGGCGTTGAAGCTTTCTTT

clone_size: NA
j_call: TRBJ1-1
v_call: TRBV30
d_call: NA
cdr3_aa: CAWSVPQRGAFF
cdr3_nt: TGTGCCTGGAGTGTACCACAGCGGGGAGCTTTCTTT

clone_size: NA
j_call: TRBJ2-3
v_call: TRBV5-6
d_call: NA
cdr3_aa: CASSLGTYTDTQYF
cdr3_nt: TGTGCCAGCAGCTTGGGAACCTACACAGATACGCAGTATTTT

clone_size: NA
j_call: TRBJ2-2
v_call: TRBV5-1
d_call: NA
cdr3_aa: CASIGTLNTGELFF
cdr3_nt: TGCGCCAGTATCGGGACACTGAACACCGGGGAGCTGTTTTTT

clone_size: NA
j_call: TRBJ2-1
v_call: TRBV4-2
d_call: NA
cdr3_aa: CASSQEERTSYNEQFF
cdr3_nt: TGTGCCAGCAGCCAAGAAGAGCGGACCTCCTACAATGAGCAGTTCTTC

clone_size: NA
j_call: TRBJ2-1
v_call: TRBV6-1
d_call: TRBD2
cdr3_aa: CASSGLAGGGATLYNEQFF
cdr3_nt: TGTGCCAGCAGTGGACTAGCGGGGGGGGGCGCTACCCTATACAATGAGCAGTTCTTC

clone_size: NA
j_call: TRBJ2-6
v_call: TRBV5-1
d_call: NA
cdr3_aa: CASSLDIQGSSGANVLTF
cdr3_nt: TGCGCCAGCAGCTTGGATATTCAGGGGTCATCTGGGGCCAACGTCCTGACTTTC

clone_size: NA
j_call: TRBJ2-1
v_call: TRBV7-2
d_call: NA
cdr3_aa: CASREGLNNEQFF
cdr3_nt: TGTGCCAGCAGGGAAGGACTCAACAATGAGCAGTTCTTC

clone_size: NA
j_call: TRBJ1-2
v_call: TRBV18
d_call: NA
cdr3_aa: CASSPQGANYGYTF
cdr3_nt: TGTGCCAGCTCACCCCAGGGCGCTAACTATGGCTACACCTTC

clone_size: NA
j_call: TRBJ1-2
v_call: TRBV6-5
d_call: TRBD1
cdr3_aa: CASRRTGGDGYTF
cdr3_nt: TGTGCCAGCAGACGGACAGGGGGCGATGGCTACACCTTC

clone_size: NA
j_call: TRBJ1-2
v_call: TRBV25-1
d_call: TRBD1
cdr3_aa: CASSAGQQSGYTF
cdr3_nt: TGTGCCAGCAGTGCGGGACAGCAGTCTGGCTACACCTTC

clone_size: NA
j_call: TRBJ2-5
v_call: TRBV5-8
d_call: NA
cdr3_aa: CATQRVGEETQYF
cdr3_nt: TGTGCCACCCAGAGGGTAGGCGAAGAGACCCAGTACTTC

clone_size: NA
j_call: TRBJ1-1
v_call: TRBV4-1
d_call: NA
cdr3_aa: CASSQERGGNTEAFF
cdr3_nt: TGCGCCAGCAGCCAAGAAAGGGGTGGAAACACTGAAGCTTTCTTT

clone_size: once
j_call: TRBJ1-1
v_call: TRBV5-1
d_call: TRBD1
cdr3_aa: CASSLTGEVTEAFF
cdr3_nt: TGCGCCAGCAGCCTAACAGGGGAGGTCACTGAAGCTTTCTTT

clone_size: NA
j_call: TRBJ2-1
v_call: TRBV7-2
d_call: NA
cdr3_aa: CASSLTGSSYNEQFF
cdr3_nt: TGTGCCAGCAGCTTAACGGGGTCCTCCTACAATGAGCAGTTCTTC

clone_size: once
j_call: TRBJ2-3
v_call: TRBV6-5
d_call: NA
cdr3_aa: CASNPASWGDTQYF
cdr3_nt: TGTGCCAGCAACCCCGCTAGCTGGGGAGATACGCAGTATTTT

clone_size: NA
j_call: TRBJ2-7
v_call: TRBV6-5
d_call: NA
cdr3_aa: CASRPAPDQGWEQYF
cdr3_nt: TGTGCCAGCAGACCCGCACCAGATCAGGGGTGGGAGCAGTACTTC

clone_size: NA
j_call: TRBJ1-2
v_call: TRBV15
d_call: TRBD1
cdr3_aa: CATSRQTGDYGYTF
cdr3_nt: TGTGCCACCAGCAGACAAACAGGGGACTATGGCTACACCTTC

clone_size: NA
j_call: TRBJ2-1
v_call: TRBV5-1
d_call: NA
cdr3_aa: CASSRMTASNEQFF
cdr3_nt: TGCGCCAGCAGCCGCATGACTGCTTCCAATGAGCAGTTCTTC

clone_size: NA
j_call: TRBJ2-1
v_call: TRBV10-3
d_call: TRBD2
cdr3_aa: CAIRPPSGVRSNEQFF
cdr3_nt: TGTGCCATCAGGCCTCCTAGCGGGGTAAGGTCAAATGAGCAGTTCTTC